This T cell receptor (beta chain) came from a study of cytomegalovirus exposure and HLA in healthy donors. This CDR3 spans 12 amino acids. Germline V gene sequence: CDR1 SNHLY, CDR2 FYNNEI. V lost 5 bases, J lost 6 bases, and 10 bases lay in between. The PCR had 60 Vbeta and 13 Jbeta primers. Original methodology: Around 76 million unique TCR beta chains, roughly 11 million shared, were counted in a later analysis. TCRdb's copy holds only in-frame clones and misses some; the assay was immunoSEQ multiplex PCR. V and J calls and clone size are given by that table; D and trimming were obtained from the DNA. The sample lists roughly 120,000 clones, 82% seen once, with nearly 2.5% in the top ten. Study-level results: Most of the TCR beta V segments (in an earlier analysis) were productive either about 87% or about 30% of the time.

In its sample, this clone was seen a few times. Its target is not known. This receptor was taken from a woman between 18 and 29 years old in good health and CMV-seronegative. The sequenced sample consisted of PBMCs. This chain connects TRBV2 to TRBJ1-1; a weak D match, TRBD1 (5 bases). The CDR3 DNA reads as TGTGCCAGCAGTTGGGCAGGGTCTGAAGCTTTCTTT. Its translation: CASSWAGSEAFF.